This entry is about one T cell receptor (beta chain). Germline V gene lookup returns CDR1 SGHVS and CDR2 FQNEAQ. Trimming removed 4 bases from V and 2 bases from J, with 12 bases in between. The CDR3 runs 14 residues. These data belong to a study of CD8 T cells in Susac syndrome. It was with random hexamers that roughly 0.5 to 1 ug RNA was reverse transcribed. Using its own MiXCR run on the immunoSEQ multiplex PCR reads, TCRdb lists one record per CDR3 protein. The sample contains 95,000 to 150,000 distinct CDR3 sequences, 90% to 95% of which appear only once. The receptor's source is a human donor with Susac syndrome. Sequencing input: CD8+ T cells from PBMCs. The chain links TRBV7-8 to TRBJ2-7, with D perhaps matching TRBD1 (6 bases). CDR3 loop: CASSSPGETYEQYF. The CDR3 nucleotides are TGTGCCAGCAGCTCACCAGGGGAAACCTACGAGCAGTACTTC. Using reference TRBV7-8 and TRBJ2-7 for the parts outside the CDR3, the full variable domain is GAGVSQSPRYKVAKRGQDVALRCDPISGHVSLFWYQQALGQGPEFLTYFQNEAQLDKSGLPSDRFFAERPEGSVSTLKIQRTQQEDSAVYLCASSSPGETYEQYFGPGTRLTVT.